The 12 T cell receptor beta chains reported below all come from one sample, sequenced in a study of memory CD4+ T cells and cytomegalovirus serostatus. Assay: immunoSEQ multiplex PCR; the TCRdb copy retains only in-frame clones and omits some. The sample holds tens of thousands of clones; 76% are singletons and the top ten take approximately 1.8%. Single viable CD3+CD4+CD8-CD45RO+ cells were sorted as the memory CD4+ T cells. The material sequenced was memory CD4+ T cells from blood. These receptors were collected from an adult in good health and CMV-seronegative.

The chain couples TRBV5-1 to TRBJ2-2; TRBD1 might be the D (6 bases). The V end lost 2 bases, the J end lost 3 bases, and 14 bases lay between the germline ends. The germline CDR1 and CDR2 sequences are SGHRS and YFSETQ. This CDR3 is built from 16 residues. This chain's CDR3 is CASSFLGAPDTGELFF. CDR3 nucleotide sequence: TGCGCCAGCAGCTTTTTGGGGGCCCCCGACACCGGGGAGCTGTTTTTT.

V usage is TRBV18 and J usage is TRBJ2-7; 11 bases agree with TRBD1. The J segment lost 6 bases and the V segment lost 4 bases, leaving 8 bases of the junction unmatched. The germline V gene encodes CDR1 KGHSH and CDR2 LQKENI. This CDR3 region has 15 residues. CDR3: CASSLEGTGGSEQYF. The CDR3 nucleotides are TGTGCCAGCTCACTCGAGGGGACAGGGGGAAGCGAGCAGTACTTC.

V usage is TRBV6-1 and J usage is TRBJ1-2; no clear D gene. Germline loops: CDR1 MNHNS, CDR2 SASEGT. CDR3 size: 13 residues. V lost 0 bases and J lost 4, with 6 bases in between. CDR3 DNA sequence: TGTGCCAGCAGTGAAGCGTCGAGCTATGGCTACACCTTC. Translation: CASSEASSYGYTF.

The V gene is TRBV5-1, the J gene TRBJ2-7, with TRBD1 matching over 8 bases. The germline V gene has CDR1 SGHRS and CDR2 YFSETQ. This CDR3 is built from 14 residues. The V and J ends lost 0 bases and 5 bases, in that order; junction bases with no gene match: 4. The CDR3 DNA reads TGCGCCAGCAGCTTGGTTGACAGGGGCCACGAGCAGTACTTC. As protein: CASSLVDRGHEQYF.

The gene calls are TRBV5-1 and TRBJ2-5, with 9 bases matching TRBD1. Germline V lookup: CDR1 SGHRS, CDR2 YFSETQ. The CDR3 has 14 amino acids. Trimming removed 1 base from V and 5 bases from J; junction bases left unmatched: 3. The CDR3 loop is CASSLWDRAETQYF. CDR3 sequence (DNA): TGCGCCAGCAGCTTGTGGGACAGGGCGGAGACCCAGTACTTC.

This chain connects TRBV5-1 to TRBJ1-2, with TRBD1 matching over 9 bases. CDR3 size: 15 residues. Germline V CDR1 and CDR2: SGHRS, YFSETQ. V lost 4 bases to trimming and J lost 4 bases; unmatched junction nucleotides: 8. CDR3 region: CASSVQGAQGYGYTF. CDR3 sequence (DNA): TGCGCCAGCAGCGTACAGGGGGCGCAGGGCTATGGCTACACCTTC. Complete variable domain (other parts from reference TRBV5-1 and TRBJ1-2): KAGVTQTPRYLIKTRGQQVTLSCSPISGHRSVSWYQQTPGQGLQFLFEYFSETQRNKGNFPGRFSGRQFSNSRSEMNVSTLELGDSALYLCASSVQGAQGYGYTFGSGTRLTVV.

This rearrangement joins TRBV19 to TRBJ2-3; the D gene is possibly TRBD1 (5 bases). The CDR3 has 11 amino acids. From germline, CDR1 is LNHDA and CDR2 SQIVND (reference sequence). Trimming took off 5 bases at V and 9 bases at J, with 9 bases between the two ends. DNA for the CDR3: TGTGCCAGTAGTCATTCAGGGACGCAGTATTTT. Translating gives CASSHSGTQYF.

This clone ranks as medium-sized. At one end the junction does not follow the germline gene, possibly because of a read error. The rearrangement joins TRBV2 to TRBJ1-1; 8 bases fit TRBD1. There are 15 residues in the CDR3. Germline V lookup: CDR1 SNHLY, CDR2 FYNNEI. In DNA form, the CDR3 reads TGTGCCAGCAGTGGGACAGGGTTACTGAACGCTGAAGCTTTCTTT. It is translated as CASSGTGLLNAEAFF.

This clone was detected only a few times. The chain recombines TRBV7-9 with TRBJ2-3; no clear D. This CDR3 has 15 residues. Trimming cost V 2 bases and J 3 bases, with 12 bases left between them. Germline CDR1 SEHNR, CDR2 FQNEAQ (reference sequence). The CDR3 reads CASSLWLDMTDTQYF. CDR3 sequence (DNA): TGTGCCAGCAGCTTATGGCTGGATATGACAGATACGCAGTATTTT.

V usage is TRBV4-2 and J usage is TRBJ1-3; 8 bases align to TRBD1. This CDR3 is 19 amino acids long. From germline, CDR1 is LGHNA and CDR2 YNFKEQ. Trimming cost V 0 bases and J 0 bases; bases outside gene matches: 10. The CDR3 spells CASSQDGTGYAFSGNTIYF. CDR3 nucleotide sequence: TGTGCCAGCAGCCAAGATGGGACAGGCTACGCCTTCTCTGGAAACACCATATATTTT.

This chain uses TRBV10-3 with TRBJ2-7; D is unresolved. The CDR3 length is 13 residues. With 3 bases removed from V and 2 bases from J, the gap between germline ends came to 8 bases. CDR1 and CDR2 from the germline V gene are ENHRY and SYGVKD. The CDR3 spells CAISDDEAYEQYF. In DNA form, the CDR3 reads TGTGCCATCAGTGATGACGAAGCCTACGAGCAGTACTTC.

This clone was counted between two and nine times. This chain links TRBV12-5 with TRBJ1-1, with D perhaps TRBD1 (5 bases). The CDR3 loop spans 14 amino acids. V was cut by 7 bases and J by 1 base, with 13 bases left in between. CDR1 and CDR2 from the germline V gene are LGHNT and FRNRAP. The CDR3 region has the DNA TGTGCTAGTGAACGGGGGACGGGGAACACTGAAGCTTTCTTT. It encodes CASERGTGNTEAFF.